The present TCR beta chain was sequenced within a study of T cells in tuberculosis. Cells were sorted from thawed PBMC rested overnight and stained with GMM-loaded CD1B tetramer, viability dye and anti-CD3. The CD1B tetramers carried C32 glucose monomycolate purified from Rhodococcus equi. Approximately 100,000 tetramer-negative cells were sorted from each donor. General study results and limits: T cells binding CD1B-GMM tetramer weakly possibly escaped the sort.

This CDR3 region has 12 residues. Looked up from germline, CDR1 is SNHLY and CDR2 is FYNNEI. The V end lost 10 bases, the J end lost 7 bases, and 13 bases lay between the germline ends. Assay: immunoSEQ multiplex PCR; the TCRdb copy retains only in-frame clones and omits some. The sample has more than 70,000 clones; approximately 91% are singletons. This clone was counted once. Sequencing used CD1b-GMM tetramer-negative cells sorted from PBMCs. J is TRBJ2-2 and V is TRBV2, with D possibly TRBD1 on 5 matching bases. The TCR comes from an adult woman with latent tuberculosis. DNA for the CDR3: TGTGCCAACCAGGGAAGAGGCGGGGAGCTGTTTTTT. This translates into CANQGRGGELFF.